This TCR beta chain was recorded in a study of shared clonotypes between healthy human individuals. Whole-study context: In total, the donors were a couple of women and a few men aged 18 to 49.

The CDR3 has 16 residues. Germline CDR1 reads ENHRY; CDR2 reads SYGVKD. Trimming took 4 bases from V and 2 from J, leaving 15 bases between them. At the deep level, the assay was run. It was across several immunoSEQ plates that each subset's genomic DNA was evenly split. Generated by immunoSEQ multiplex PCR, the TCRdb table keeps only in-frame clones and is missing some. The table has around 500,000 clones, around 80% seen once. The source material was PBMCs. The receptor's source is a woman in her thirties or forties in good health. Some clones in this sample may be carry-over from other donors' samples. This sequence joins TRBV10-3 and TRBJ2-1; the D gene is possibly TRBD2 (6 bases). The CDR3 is CAISGRAGGAYNEQFF. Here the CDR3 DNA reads TGTGCCATCAGTGGACGAGCCGGGGGAGCCTACAATGAGCAGTTCTTC.